This T cell receptor (beta chain) is drawn from a study of OX40 agonist ivuxolimab in advanced cancers. Study as a whole: Anti-PD-1, anti-PD-L1 or anti-CTLA-4 therapy given earlier was allowed, and around 40% had some.

Germline V CDR1 and CDR2: MNHNS, SASEGT. There are 15 residues in the CDR3. The V end was cut by 3 bases, the J end by 0 bases, with 9 bases between. Generated by immunoSEQ multiplex PCR, the TCRdb table keeps only in-frame clones and is missing some. This table has 30,000 to 35,000 clones, around 88% appearing once. The specimen comprised CD4+ or CD8+ T cells sorted from blood, sampled in a trial of the OX40 agonist ivuxolimab. This clonotype was obtained from an adult with an advanced solid tumor such as melanoma, head and neck, liver or kidney cancer. The chain joins TRBV6-1 to TRBJ1-3; tentatively, D is TRBD1 (5 bases). The CDR3 sequence is CASSDPGSSGNTIYF. The CDR3 bases are TGTGCCAGCAGTGACCCAGGGAGCTCTGGAAACACCATATATTTT.